This T cell receptor (beta chain) was identified in a study of tumor and adjacent non-tumor tissue in lung cancer (dated by TCRdb to the late 2010s). A note on the overall study: By cancer type, the cohort comprised eleven to twelve adenocarcinoma patients, 2 squamous cell carcinoma patients and 1 small cell lung cancer patient. The 15 enrolled patients, of whom about 10 were men and 5 were women, were aged about 30 to 85 years and were diagnosed with TNM stage I to III disease. A total of roughly 120,000,000 productive TCRbeta reads were generated by sequencing, corresponding to an average of about 4 million reads per sample. Using bulk TCRbeta repertoires from approximately 15 lung cancer patients, the study set lung tumor tissue side by side with matched distant non-tumor lung tissue. About 30 paired specimens, one tumor and one normal lung sample per patient, were profiled by TCRbeta CDR3 sequencing. The investigation overall reported the following: The sequencing platform is not named in the methods, and unique molecular identifiers are not mentioned. Tumor tissue showed significantly greater TCR diversity (inverse Simpson) than normal lung tissue (approximately 400 vs 170, P = 0.0075, Mann-Whitney U test). The cohort had only 15 patients, and the authors noted that larger samples and more detailed clinical data are needed. Because peripheral blood was not sequenced, the blood TCRbeta repertoires of the lung cancer patients in the study went unexamined. A significantly larger cumulative share of the repertoire was made up by the top 100 clones in normal lung than in tumor tissue. TCR diversity was significantly higher in younger patients, and higher tumor TCR diversity was associated with shorter overall and disease-free survival.

Library prep was done by multiplex PCR. TCRdb lists the instrument as Illumina HiSeq 2500. TCRbeta libraries were built by three rounds of nested PCR using primers (Table S4), following protocols modified from ARM-PCR. Before sequencing, PCR products of 200-500 bp were cut from the gel and purified using the QIAquick gel extraction kit. The paper's data handling went like this. Trimmomatic was used to clean the reads, FLASH was used to merge the reads into complete CDR3 sequences, and MiTCR was used to assign the reads to V(D)J germline segments. VDJtools was used to compute clonal diversity as the inverse Simpson's index. In-frame sequences without a premature stop codon were defined as productive reads. In TCRdb, the public reads were trimmed at Q25 with fastp and aligned with MiXCR, with productive beta chains retained. Records with the same CDR3 protein are collapsed into one entry carrying the most frequent genes and DNA. The authors' filters were not applied to this entry. For this sample the table gives tens of thousands of distinct CDR3 sequences, of which around 71% were detected only once. Jointly, the top ten make up 18% of the sample.

From its cysteine to its phenylalanine, the CDR3 spans 12 amino acids. Only the CDR3 part of the read is kept: 36 bases, read in frame from the first base. V is clipped by 6 bases and J by 1 base, and the sequence between their germline boundaries is 6 bases long. The germline V gene (reference sequence) yields MNHNY for CDR1 and SVGAGI for CDR2. This clonotype was seen ten or more times. The specificity of this receptor is unknown. No base quality information exists; no much larger clone differs at one position. RNA was isolated from bulk, unsorted tissue, and RNA quality was assessed with a NanoDrop ND-1000 and an Agilent 2100. The donors were newly diagnosed lung cancer patients admitted for thoracic surgery in China from August to November 2014 who had not received prior chemotherapy. Anyone who had undergone radiotherapy or chemotherapy before, or who had another cancer at the same time, was left out of the study. Pieces of surgical tissue measuring about 1-2 cm3 were kept in RNAlater solution and stored at -80 degrees C until use.

The sample consisted of lung tumor tissue. The sequence was obtained from a man in his 60s with non-small cell lung cancer. The rearrangement joined TRBV6-6 to TRBJ1-1; there is no confident call for the D gene. In nucleotides, the sequence is TGTGCCAGCAGAGAGGGGAACACTGAAGCTTTCTTT. This gives the protein CASREGNTEAFF.